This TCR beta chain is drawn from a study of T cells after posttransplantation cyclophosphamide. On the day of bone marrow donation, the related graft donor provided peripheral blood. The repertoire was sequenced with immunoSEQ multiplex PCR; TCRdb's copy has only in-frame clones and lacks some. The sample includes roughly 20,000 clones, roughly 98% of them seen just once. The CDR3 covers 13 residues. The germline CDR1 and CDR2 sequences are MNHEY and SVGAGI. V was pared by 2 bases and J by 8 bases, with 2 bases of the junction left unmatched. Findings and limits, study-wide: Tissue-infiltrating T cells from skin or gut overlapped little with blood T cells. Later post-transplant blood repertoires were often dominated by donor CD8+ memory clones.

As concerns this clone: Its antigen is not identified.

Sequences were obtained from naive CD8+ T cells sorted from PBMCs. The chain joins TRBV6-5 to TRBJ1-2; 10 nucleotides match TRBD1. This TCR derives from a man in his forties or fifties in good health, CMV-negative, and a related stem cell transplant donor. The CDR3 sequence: CASSYTDRGGYTF. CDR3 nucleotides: TGTGCCAGCAGTTACACGGACAGGGGGGGCTACACCTTC.